A selection of T cell receptor beta chains follows, all from one sample in a study of human T cells and chemical hapten exposure. TCRdb processed the RACE reads anew with MiXCR; each CDR3 protein has one entry. The sample includes over 60,000 distinct CDR3 sequences, about a tenth of them seen just once. The sequences come from whole blood, collected in connection with sensitization to the hapten diphenylcyclopropenone (DPC). The origin of the receptors is a woman aged 45-59 years with alopecia areata. Some clones in this sample may be carry-over from other donors' samples. Both conserved end residues are part of each CDR3. Fields, in order: J gene, D gene, V gene, clone size, CDR3 DNA, CDR3 protein. D genes are given only for firm matches. A row's size may be missing; if present it is once, few, many or a size class.

>TRBJ2-1|TRBD1|TRBV12-5|many
TGTGCTAGTGGTTTCTCCTCACAGGGGGGTACCTACAATGAGCAGTTCTTC
CASGFSSQGGTYNEQFF
>TRBJ2-5|-|TRBV29-1|-
TGCAGCGTTGAACGGTCGGCAGCGTATCAAGAGACCCAGTACTTC
CSVERSAAYQETQYF
>TRBJ2-7|-|TRBV27|many
TGTGCCAGCAGTTCTATGACCGGGACCGCGACCTACGAGCAGTACTTC
CASSSMTGTATYEQYF
>TRBJ2-3|-|TRBV11-2|-
TGTGCCAGCAGCTTACGGCAGGGCACAGATACGCAGTATTTT
CASSLRQGTDTQYF
>TRBJ1-4|-|TRBV29-1|few
TGCAGCGTTGGAGGGTGGGGTGAAAAACTGTTTTTT
CSVGGWGEKLFF
>TRBJ2-5|TRBD2|TRBV7-9|few
TGTGCCAGCAGCCCGACTAGCGGGACTCAAGAGACCCAGTACTTC
CASSPTSGTQETQYF
>TRBJ2-2|-|TRBV7-6|many
TGTGCCAGCAGCATAAACACAGGGATGAACACCGGGGAGCTGTTTTTT
CASSINTGMNTGELFF
>TRBJ1-5|-|TRBV19|many
TGTGCCAGTAGTATTGGTGACTCAGCCCAGCATTTT
CASSIGDSAQHF
>TRBJ2-1|-|TRBV20-1|many
TGCAGTGCTCTCTCTAGCGCCGAGGACTACAATGAGCAGTTCTTC
CSALSSAEDYNEQFF
>TRBJ2-7|-|TRBV12-3/TRBV12-4|-
TGTGCCAGCAGTCTTTCTAGCGTCGAGCAGTACTTC
CASSLSSVEQYF
>TRBJ1-5|TRBD1|TRBV20-1|many
TGCAGTGCTAGAGATTCGGCAGGGGGTAACAATCAGCCCCAGCATTTT
CSARDSAGGNNQPQHF
>TRBJ2-1|-|TRBV6-2/TRBV6-3|few
TGTGCCAGCAGTTACTCGATCGTTGAGCAGTTCTTC
CASSYSIVEQFF
>TRBJ1-1|-|TRBV19|many
TGTGCCACCACTTCAGGGTACACTGAAGCTTTCTTT
CATTSGYTEAFF
>TRBJ1-1|-|TRBV11-2|few
TGTGCCAGCAGCTTAGGGCAGGGCCCCAACACTGAAGCTTTCTTT
CASSLGQGPNTEAFF
>TRBJ1-6|-|TRBV6-6|many
TGTGCCAGCAGTTACGGAGTCGTGGCAGGGGTCTTTAATTCACCCCTCCACTTT
CASSYGVVAGVFNSPLHF